Following are 3 T cell receptor beta chains from one sample sequenced in a study of cytomegalovirus exposure and HLA in healthy donors. The PCR was carried out with 60 Vbeta primers and 13 Jbeta primers. Using immunoSEQ multiplex PCR, the repertoire was profiled, and TCRdb retains in-frame clones only, with some absent. This repertoire includes around 210,000 clones. The source material was PBMCs. These receptors were collected from a woman in her thirties in good health and CMV-seropositive.

Here the CDR3 reads CASSETGSSRAFF. CDR3 nucleotides: TGTGCCAGCAGTGAAACGGGGAGTTCGCGGGCTTTCTTT. The gene calls are TRBV6-1 and TRBJ1-1; no firm D call. Germline-derived CDR1 and CDR2 are MNHNS and SASEGT. V shed 2 bases and J shed 11 bases, with 15 bases lying between them. The CDR3 length is 13 residues.

The chain employs TRBV7-2 and TRBJ2-7, with 9 bases identical to TRBD2. This CDR3 has 14 amino acids. V lost 5 bases to trimming and J lost 3 bases; unmatched junction nucleotides: 5. Per germline, CDR1 SGHTA and CDR2 FQGNSA. The CDR3 sequence is CASSLGTSSYEQYF. CDR3 nucleotides: TGTGCCAGCAGCCTGGGGACTAGCAGCTACGAGCAGTACTTC.

The chain carries TRBV7-9 and TRBJ2-1; perhaps TRBD1 as D (7 bases). V lost 4 bases, J lost 0 bases, and 13 bases lay in between. The germline V gene encodes CDR1 SEHNR and CDR2 FQNEAQ (reference sequence). CDR3 size: 16 residues. CDR3 coding DNA: TGTGCCAGCAGCTCCCAGGGGGGCCTCTCCTACAATGAGCAGTTCTTC. Amino acids: CASSSQGGLSYNEQFF.